Shown below are 2 T cell receptor beta chains from a single sample sequenced in a study of CD8 T cells in Susac syndrome (dated by TCRdb to about 2019). The library came from the immunoSEQ multiplex PCR assay. RNA was extracted with the RNeasy kit and roughly 0.5 to 1 ug was reverse transcribed using random hexamers. In TCRdb, the public reads were trimmed at Q25 with fastp and aligned with MiXCR, with productive beta chains retained. Every entry covers one CDR3 protein and lists the most common genes and DNA from its rows. The sample contains fewer than 350,000 distinct CDR3 sequences, roughly 85% of them found a single time. The ten largest account for approximately 0.2% of the sample. The sample consisted of CD8+ T cells from PBMCs. Source of these receptors: a human donor with multiple sclerosis.

The chain has TRBV5-4 and TRBJ2-7; no clear D gene. Per the germline V gene, CDR1 is SGHNT and CDR2 is YYREEE (reference sequence). The CDR3 consists of 14 residues. The germline V and J ends were trimmed by 1 base and 1 base, with 9 bases remaining between them. This CDR3 reads CASSLYGLSYEQYF. For the CDR3, the DNA is TGTGCCAGCAGCTTGTACGGGTTGTCCTACGAGCAGTACTTC.

The chain has TRBV15 and TRBJ2-3, with 11 bases that match TRBD2. V lost 5 bases to trimming and J lost 2 bases; unmatched junction nucleotides: 9. Looked up from germline, CDR1 is LNHNV and CDR2 is YYDKDF (reference sequence). The CDR3 sequence is 17 residues long. CDR3 residues: CATSPTSGSDLTDTQYF. The CDR3 DNA reads TGTGCCACCAGCCCTACTAGCGGGAGTGACCTCACAGATACGCAGTATTTT.